The present T cell receptor beta chain was sequenced within a study of shared clonotypes between healthy human individuals. In its sample, this clone was seen once. Its antigen is not identified. V dropped 5 bases and J dropped 6 bases, with 20 bases sitting between them. The V gene's germline CDR1 is SGHTA and CDR2 FQGNSA. The CDR3 extends over 15 amino acids. Using immunoSEQ multiplex PCR, the repertoire was profiled, and TCRdb retains in-frame clones only, with some absent. The profile shows some 2.1 million clones, 95% of them singletons. Findings and caveats of the study: Sharing of clonotypes among donors was expected to vary with sequencing depth.

The sample comprised naive CD4+ T cells sorted from blood. Specified subset: CD45RA+ positively selected. This TCR came from a man aged 18 to 35 in good health. The genes are TRBV7-2 and TRBJ2-7, with D perhaps matching TRBD2 (5 bases). CDR3 protein: CASSQRLPWAGEQYF. The CDR3 DNA reads as TGTGCCAGCAGCCAACGACTACCTTGGGCTGGCGAGCAGTACTTC.